This T cell receptor (beta chain) appears in the sequencing data of a study of OX40 agonist ivuxolimab in advanced cancers. Germline CDR1 reads MNHNY; CDR2 reads SVGAGI (reference sequence). Trimming cost V 6 bases and J 2 bases, with 2 bases left between them. The CDR3 contains 12 residues. Produced via immunoSEQ multiplex PCR; TCRdb's table is partial and in-frame only. The sample yields roughly 60,000 clones, approximately 88% seen once. The chain has TRBV6-6 and TRBJ1-6; no definite D call. The sequences come from CD4+ or CD8+ T cells sorted from blood, collected in a trial of the OX40 agonist ivuxolimab. The clonotype comes from an adult with an advanced solid tumor such as melanoma, head and neck, liver or kidney cancer. This CDR3 reads CASRAYNSPLHF. DNA of the CDR3: TGTGCCAGCAGGGCCTATAATTCACCCCTCCACTTT.